Given below is one T cell receptor beta chain in context. Its specific antigen is unknown. No clone much larger than this one lies a single base away; base qualities are absent. The data are from a study of fetal regulatory T cell absence and autoimmunity (dated by TCRdb to between 2016 and 2019). Notes on the research overall: The IPEX patients showed exocrine pancreas autoimmunity in the absence of clinical diabetes. Summary of the overall study and its limitations: Cord blood and pancreas had broadly similar TRB gene family usage, which resembled published neonatal and adult repertoires. Significant oligoclonal enrichment of the TCR compartment was observed in pancreas versus cord blood, with some top clones enriched more than 95-fold. The oligoclonal enrichment was taken as support for antigen-driven autoimmunity in the pancreas before birth in IPEX syndrome.

The CDR3 covers 14 residues, taking in both the cysteine and the phenylalanine. Just CDR3 DNA is preserved here, 42 bases in frame from base 1. From a lookup of the germline V gene (reference sequence), CDR1 and CDR2 are SEHNR and FQNEAQ. The V end gives up 2 bases and the J end 5 bases, leaving 5 bases in the junction not matched to a gene. On the immunoSEQ human TCRbeta survey platform, TCRbeta CDR3 regions were amplified and barcoded with a two-step multiplex PCR. Sequencing of the libraries was done on Illumina instruments, and IgH was sequenced in parallel from the same samples. The authors' analysis ran thus. Raw reads were filtered against IMGT V, D, J definitions and binned by a nearest-neighbor algorithm to remove PCR and sequencing errors. Clones were defined as identical nucleotide sequences, and differential abundance between tissues was assessed by per-clone Fisher exact tests with a pFDR threshold of p<0.01. Clones with frequencies too low for statistical inference were excluded by a minimum inclusion filter of 10 in either sample. The immunoSEQ Analyzer was used for pairwise clonal comparisons, while IMGT tools were used to assess gene family usage. The immuneACCESS repertoire file appears here via TCRdb, limited to in-frame rearrangements. These files lack a portion of the clones; in checked studies, under half of the deficit traces to unresolved V genes, and the cause of the others is not known. V and J calls and clone size come straight from that table; D and trimming were deduced from the DNA. A total of around 100,000 clones appear in this sample, about two thirds of them only once. The ten largest clonotypes hold roughly 2% of the sample.

For repertoire sequencing, genomic DNA was processed from frozen pancreas tissue. The DNeasy Blood and Tissue Kit was used to extract about 2-3 ug of genomic DNA from either umbilical cord blood or frozen pancreas. Sequencing was done on a sample of pancreas tissue. The TCR sequence derives from a male donor with IPEX syndrome. The rearranged segments are TRBV7-9 and TRBJ1-1; 7 junctional bases match TRBD1. The CDR3 region reads CASSLRQGGTEAFF. The nucleotides are TGTGCCAGCAGCTTACGACAGGGAGGGACTGAAGCTTTCTTT.